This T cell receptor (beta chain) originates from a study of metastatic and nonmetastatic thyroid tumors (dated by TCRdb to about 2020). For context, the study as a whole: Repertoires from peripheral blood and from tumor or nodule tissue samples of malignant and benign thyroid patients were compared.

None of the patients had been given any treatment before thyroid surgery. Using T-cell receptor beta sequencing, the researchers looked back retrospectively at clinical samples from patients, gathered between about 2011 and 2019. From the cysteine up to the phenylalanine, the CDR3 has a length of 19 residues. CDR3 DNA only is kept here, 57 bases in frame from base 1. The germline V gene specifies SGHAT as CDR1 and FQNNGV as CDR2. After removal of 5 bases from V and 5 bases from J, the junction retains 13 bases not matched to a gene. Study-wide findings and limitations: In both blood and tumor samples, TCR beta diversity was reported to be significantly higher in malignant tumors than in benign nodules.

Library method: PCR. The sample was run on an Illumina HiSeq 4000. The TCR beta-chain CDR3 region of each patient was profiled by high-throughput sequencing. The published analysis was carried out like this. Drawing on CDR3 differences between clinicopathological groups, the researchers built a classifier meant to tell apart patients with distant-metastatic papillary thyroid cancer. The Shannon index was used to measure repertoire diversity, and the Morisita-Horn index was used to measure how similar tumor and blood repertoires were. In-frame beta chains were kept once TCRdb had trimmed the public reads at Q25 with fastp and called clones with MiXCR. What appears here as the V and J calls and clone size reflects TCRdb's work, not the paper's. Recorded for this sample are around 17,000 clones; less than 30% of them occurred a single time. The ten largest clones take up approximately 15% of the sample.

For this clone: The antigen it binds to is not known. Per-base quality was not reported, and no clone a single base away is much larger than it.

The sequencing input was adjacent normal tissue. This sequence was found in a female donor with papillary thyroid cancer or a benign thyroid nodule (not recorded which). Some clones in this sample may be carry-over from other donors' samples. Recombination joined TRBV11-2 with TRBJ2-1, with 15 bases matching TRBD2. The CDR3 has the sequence CASSPYRGGLAGGDNEQFF. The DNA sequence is TGTGCCAGCAGCCCCTATCGGGGGGGACTAGCGGGAGGAGACAATGAGCAGTTCTTC. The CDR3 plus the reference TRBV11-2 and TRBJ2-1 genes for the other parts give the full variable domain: EAGVAQSPRYKIIEKRQSVAFWCNPISGHATLYWYQQILGQGPKLLIQFQNNGVVDDSQLPKDRFSAERLKGVDSTLKIQPAKLEDSAVYLCASSPYRGGLAGGDNEQFFGPGTRLTVL.